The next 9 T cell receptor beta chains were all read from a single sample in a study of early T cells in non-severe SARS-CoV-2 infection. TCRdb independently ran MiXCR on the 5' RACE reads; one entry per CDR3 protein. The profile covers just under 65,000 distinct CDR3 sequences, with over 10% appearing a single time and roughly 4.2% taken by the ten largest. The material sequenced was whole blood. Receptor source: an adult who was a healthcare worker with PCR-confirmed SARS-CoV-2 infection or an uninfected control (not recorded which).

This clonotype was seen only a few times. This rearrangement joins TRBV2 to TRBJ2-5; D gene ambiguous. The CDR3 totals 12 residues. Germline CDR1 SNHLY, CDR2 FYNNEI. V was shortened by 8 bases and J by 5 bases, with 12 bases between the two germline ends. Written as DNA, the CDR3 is TGTGCCAGCGGTCTGCAGAGGGAGACCCAGTACTTC. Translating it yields CASGLQRETQYF.

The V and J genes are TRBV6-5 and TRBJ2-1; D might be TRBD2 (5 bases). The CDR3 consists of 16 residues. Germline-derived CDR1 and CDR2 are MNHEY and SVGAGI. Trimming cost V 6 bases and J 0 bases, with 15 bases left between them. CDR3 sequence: CASSKLSVTSYNEQFF. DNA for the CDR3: TGTGCCAGCAGCAAACTTAGCGTCACCTCCTACAATGAGCAGTTCTTC.

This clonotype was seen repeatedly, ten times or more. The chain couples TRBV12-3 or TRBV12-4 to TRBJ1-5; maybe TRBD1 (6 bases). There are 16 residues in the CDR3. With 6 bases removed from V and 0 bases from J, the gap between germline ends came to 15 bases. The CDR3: CASRKTGTYSNQPQHF. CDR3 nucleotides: TGTGCCAGCAGAAAAACAGGGACTTATAGCAATCAGCCCCAGCATTTT.

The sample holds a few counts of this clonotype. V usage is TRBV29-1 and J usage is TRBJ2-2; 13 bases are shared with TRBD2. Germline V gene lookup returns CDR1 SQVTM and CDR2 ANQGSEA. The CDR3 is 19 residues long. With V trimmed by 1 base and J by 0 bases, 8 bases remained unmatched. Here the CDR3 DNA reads TGCAGCGTTGAAGTTCGGACTAGCGGGGGAGGCGCGAACACCGGGGAGCTGTTTTTT. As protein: CSVEVRTSGGGANTGELFF.

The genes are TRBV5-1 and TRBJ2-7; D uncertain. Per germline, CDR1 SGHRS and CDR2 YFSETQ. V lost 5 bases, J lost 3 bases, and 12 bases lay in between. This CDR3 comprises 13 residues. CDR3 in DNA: TGCGCCAGCAGTCCCACTGAAGACTACGAGCAGTACTTC. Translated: CASSPTEDYEQYF. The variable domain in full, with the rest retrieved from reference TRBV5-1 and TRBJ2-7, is KAGVTQTPRYLIKTRGQQVTLSCSPISGHRSVSWYQQTPGQGLQFLFEYFSETQRNKGNFPGRFSGRQFSNSRSEMNVSTLELGDSALYLCASSPTEDYEQYFGPGTRLTVT.

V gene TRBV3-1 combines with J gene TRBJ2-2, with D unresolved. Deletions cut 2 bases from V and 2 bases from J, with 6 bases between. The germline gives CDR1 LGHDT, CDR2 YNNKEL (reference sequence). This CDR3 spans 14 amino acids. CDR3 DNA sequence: TGTGCCAGCAGCCAATTACATAACACCGGGGAGCTGTTTTTT. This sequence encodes CASSQLHNTGELFF.

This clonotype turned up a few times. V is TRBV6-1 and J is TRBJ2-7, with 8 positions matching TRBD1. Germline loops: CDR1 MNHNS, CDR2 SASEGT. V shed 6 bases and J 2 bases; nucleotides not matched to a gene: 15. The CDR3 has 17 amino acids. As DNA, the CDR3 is TGTGCCAGCAGCGCTAAGGCCCGCGGGACAGGAGCCTACGAGCAGTACTTC. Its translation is CASSAKARGTGAYEQYF.

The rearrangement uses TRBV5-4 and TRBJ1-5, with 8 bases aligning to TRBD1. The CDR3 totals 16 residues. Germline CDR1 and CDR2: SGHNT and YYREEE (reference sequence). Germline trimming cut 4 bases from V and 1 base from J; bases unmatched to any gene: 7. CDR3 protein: CASSRTGQGSNQPQHF. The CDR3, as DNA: TGTGCCAGCAGCCGAACCGGACAGGGAAGCAATCAGCCCCAGCATTTT.

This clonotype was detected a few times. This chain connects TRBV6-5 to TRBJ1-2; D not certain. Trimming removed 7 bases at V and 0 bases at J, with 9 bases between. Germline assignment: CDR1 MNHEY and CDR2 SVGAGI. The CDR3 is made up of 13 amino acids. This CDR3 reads CASTRSPNYGYTF. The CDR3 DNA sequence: TGTGCCAGCACGCGCTCTCCTAACTATGGCTACACCTTC.